This TCR beta chain was found in a study of control samples from healthy donors and cancer patients. The CDR3 extends over 17 amino acids. CDR1 and CDR2 from the germline V gene are MNHEY and SMNVEV (reference sequence). The ends lost 2 bases at V and 2 bases at J; junction bases unmatched: 10. Sequenced by immunoSEQ multiplex PCR; TCRdb stores in-frame clones only, minus some. The sample lists about 79,000 clones, approximately 94% seen once, with about 1.3% in the top ten. The genes are TRBV27 and TRBJ2-7, with TRBD1 matching 9 bases. This receptor was taken from a woman aged 40 to 50 with lung cancer. Sequenced: PBMCs. The CDR3 loop is CASSLRTGEFFAYEQYF. The CDR3 DNA reads as TGTGCCAGCAGTTTAAGGACAGGGGAATTTTTTGCCTACGAGCAGTACTTC.